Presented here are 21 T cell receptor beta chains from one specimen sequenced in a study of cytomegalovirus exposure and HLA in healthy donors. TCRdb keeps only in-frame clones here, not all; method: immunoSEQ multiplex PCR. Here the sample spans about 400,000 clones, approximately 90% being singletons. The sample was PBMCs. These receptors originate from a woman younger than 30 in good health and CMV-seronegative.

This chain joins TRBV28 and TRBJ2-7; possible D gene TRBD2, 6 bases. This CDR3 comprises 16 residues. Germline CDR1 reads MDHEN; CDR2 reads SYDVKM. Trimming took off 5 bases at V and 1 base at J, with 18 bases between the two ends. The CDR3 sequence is CASSLPPPGTSYEQYF. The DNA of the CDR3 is TGTGCCAGCAGTCTACCCCCCCCAGGGACTTCCTACGAGCAGTACTTC.

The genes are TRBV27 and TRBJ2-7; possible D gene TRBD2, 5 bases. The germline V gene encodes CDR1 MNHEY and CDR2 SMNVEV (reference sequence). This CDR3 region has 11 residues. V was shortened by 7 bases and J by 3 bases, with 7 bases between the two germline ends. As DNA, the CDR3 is TGTGCCAGCACGGGAAACTACGAGCAGTACTTC. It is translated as CASTGNYEQYF.

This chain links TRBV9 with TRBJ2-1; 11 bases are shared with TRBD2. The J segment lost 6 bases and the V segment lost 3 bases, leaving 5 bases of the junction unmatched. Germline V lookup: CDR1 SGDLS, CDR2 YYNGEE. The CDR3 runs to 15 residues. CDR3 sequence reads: CASSAGTSGTNEQFF. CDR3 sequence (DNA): TGTGCCAGCAGCGCCGGGACTAGCGGAACCAATGAGCAGTTCTTC.

CDR3 region: CASSFGPGNEQFF. The CDR3 DNA reads as TGTGCCAGCAGCTTTGGTCCGGGAAATGAGCAGTTCTTC. This rearrangement joins TRBV5-5 to TRBJ2-1; possible D gene TRBD2, 5 bases. There are 13 residues in the CDR3. V gave up 2 bases and J gave up 7 bases, with 10 bases separating them. The germline gives CDR1 SGHKS, CDR2 YYEKEE (reference sequence).

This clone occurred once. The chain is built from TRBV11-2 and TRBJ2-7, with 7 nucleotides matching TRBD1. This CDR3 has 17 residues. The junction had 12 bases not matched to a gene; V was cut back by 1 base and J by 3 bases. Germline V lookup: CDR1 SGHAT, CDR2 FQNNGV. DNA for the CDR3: TGTGCCAGCAGCTTAGGGTCGTGGGGGACAGCACTCTACGAGCAGTACTTC. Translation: CASSLGSWGTALYEQYF.

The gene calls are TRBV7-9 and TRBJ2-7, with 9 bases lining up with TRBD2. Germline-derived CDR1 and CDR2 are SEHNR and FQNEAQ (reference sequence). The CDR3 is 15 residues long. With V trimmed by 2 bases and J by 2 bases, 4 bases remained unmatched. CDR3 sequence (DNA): TGTGCCAGCAGCTTAAGCCTAGCGGGGCCCTACGAGCAGTACTTC. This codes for CASSLSLAGPYEQYF.

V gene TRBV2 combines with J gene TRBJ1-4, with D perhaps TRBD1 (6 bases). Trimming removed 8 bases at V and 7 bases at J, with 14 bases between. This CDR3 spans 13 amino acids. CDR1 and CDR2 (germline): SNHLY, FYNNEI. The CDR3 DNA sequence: TGTGCCAGCGCCGATACAGGGAGTGAAAAACTGTTTTTT. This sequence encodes CASADTGSEKLFF.

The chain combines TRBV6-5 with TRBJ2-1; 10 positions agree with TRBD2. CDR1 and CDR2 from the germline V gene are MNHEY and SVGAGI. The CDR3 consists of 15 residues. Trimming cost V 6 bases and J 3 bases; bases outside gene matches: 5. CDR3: CASRIGLADYNEQFF. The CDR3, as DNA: TGTGCCAGCAGGATCGGACTAGCGGACTACAATGAGCAGTTCTTC.

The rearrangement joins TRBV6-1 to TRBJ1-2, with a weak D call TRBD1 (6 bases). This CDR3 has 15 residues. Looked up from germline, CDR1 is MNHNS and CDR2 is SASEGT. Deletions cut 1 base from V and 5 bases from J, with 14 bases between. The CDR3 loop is CASSEGATGKYGYTF. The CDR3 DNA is TGTGCCAGCAGTGAAGGGGCTACAGGGAAATATGGCTACACCTTC.

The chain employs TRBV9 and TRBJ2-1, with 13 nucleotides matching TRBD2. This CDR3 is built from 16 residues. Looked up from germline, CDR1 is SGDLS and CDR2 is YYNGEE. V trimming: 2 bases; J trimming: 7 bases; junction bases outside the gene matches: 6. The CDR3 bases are TGTGCCAGCAGCGTGAGGACTAGCGGGAGTACGAATGAGCAGTTCTTC. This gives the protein CASSVRTSGSTNEQFF.

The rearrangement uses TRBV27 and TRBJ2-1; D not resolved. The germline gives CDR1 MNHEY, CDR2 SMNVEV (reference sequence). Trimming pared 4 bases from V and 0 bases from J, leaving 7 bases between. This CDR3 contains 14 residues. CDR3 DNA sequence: TGTGCCAGCAGTTATCAGGACTCCTACAATGAGCAGTTCTTC. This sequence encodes CASSYQDSYNEQFF.

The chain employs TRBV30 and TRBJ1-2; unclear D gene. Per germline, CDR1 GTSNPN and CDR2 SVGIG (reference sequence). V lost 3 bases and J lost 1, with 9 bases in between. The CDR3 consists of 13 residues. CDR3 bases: TGTGCCTGGAGGGTTACCAGTAACTATGGCTACACCTTC. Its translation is CAWRVTSNYGYTF.

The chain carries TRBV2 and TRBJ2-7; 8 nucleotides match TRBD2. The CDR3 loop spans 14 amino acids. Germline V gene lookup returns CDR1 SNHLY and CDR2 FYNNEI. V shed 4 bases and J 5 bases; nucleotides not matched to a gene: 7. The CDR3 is CASSAGTRGNEQYF. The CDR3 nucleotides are TGTGCCAGCAGTGCCGGGACTAGAGGTAACGAGCAGTACTTC.

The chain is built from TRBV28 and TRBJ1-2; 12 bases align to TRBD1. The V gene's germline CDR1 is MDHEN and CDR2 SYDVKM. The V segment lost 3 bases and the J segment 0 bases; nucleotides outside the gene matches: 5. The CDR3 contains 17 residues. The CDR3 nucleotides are TGTGCCAGCAGTTTGGGACAGGGGGCCCAAGCTAACTATGGCTACACCTTC. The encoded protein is CASSLGQGAQANYGYTF.

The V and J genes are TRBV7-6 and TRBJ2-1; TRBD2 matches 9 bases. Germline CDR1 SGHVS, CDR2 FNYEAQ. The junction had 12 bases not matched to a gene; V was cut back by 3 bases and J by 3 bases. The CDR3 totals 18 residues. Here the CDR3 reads CASSFRPDLAGNYNEQFF. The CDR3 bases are TGTGCCAGCAGCTTTCGCCCGGACCTAGCGGGAAACTACAATGAGCAGTTCTTC. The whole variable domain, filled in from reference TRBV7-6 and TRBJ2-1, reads GAGVSQSPRYKVTKRGQDVALRCDPISGHVSLYWYRQALGQGPEFLTYFNYEAQQDKSGLPNDRFSAERPEGSISTLTIQRTEQRDSAMYRCASSFRPDLAGNYNEQFFGPGTRLTVL.

The CDR3 region is CASSYGSSYEQYF. Written as DNA, the CDR3 is TGTGCCAGTTCCTATGGGAGCTCCTACGAGCAGTACTTC. The V call is TRBV19, the J call TRBJ2-7; D is possibly TRBD2 (5 bases). There are 13 residues in the CDR3. CDR1 and CDR2 (germline): LNHDA, SQIVND (reference sequence). The V end was cut by 8 bases, the J end by 0 bases, with 11 bases between. Full variable domain (outside the CDR3, taken from reference TRBV19 and TRBJ2-7): DGGITQSPKYLFRKEGQNVTLSCEQNLNHDAMYWYRQDPGQGLRLIYYSQIVNDFQKGDIAEGYSVSREKKESFPLTVTSAQKNPTAFYLCASSYGSSYEQYFGPGTRLTVT.

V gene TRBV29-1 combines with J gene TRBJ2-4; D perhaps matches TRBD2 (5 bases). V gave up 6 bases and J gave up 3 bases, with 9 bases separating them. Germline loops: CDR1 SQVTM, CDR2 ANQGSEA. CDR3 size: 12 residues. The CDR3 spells CSVRVYKNIQYF. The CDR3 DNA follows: TGCAGCGTGAGGGTCTACAAAAACATTCAGTACTTC. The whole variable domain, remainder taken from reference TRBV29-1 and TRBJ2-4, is SAVISQKPSRDICQRGTSLTIQCQVDSQVTMMFWYRQQPGQSLTLIATANQGSEATYESGFVIDKFPISRPNLTFSTLTVSNMSPEDSSIYLCSVRVYKNIQYFGAGTRLSVL.

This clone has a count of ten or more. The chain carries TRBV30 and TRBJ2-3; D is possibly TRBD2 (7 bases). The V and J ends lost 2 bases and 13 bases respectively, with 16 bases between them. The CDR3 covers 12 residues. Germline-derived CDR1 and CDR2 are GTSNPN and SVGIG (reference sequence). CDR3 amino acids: CAWSPQGGGEYF. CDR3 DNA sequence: TGTGCCTGGAGTCCCCAGGGAGGGGGGGAGTATTTT.

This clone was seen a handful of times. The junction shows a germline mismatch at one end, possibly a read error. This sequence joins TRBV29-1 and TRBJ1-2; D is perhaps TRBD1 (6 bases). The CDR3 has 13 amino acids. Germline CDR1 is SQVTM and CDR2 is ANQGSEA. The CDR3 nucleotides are TGCAGCGTCGAAGTAAAGACAGGCGTCGGCTACACCTTC. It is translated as CSVEVKTGVGYTF.

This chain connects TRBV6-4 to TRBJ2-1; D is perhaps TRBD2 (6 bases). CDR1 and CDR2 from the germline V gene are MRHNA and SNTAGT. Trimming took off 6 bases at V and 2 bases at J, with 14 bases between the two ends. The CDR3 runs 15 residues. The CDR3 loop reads CASSLGLVPYNEQFF. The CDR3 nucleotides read TGTGCCAGCAGCTTGGGACTCGTCCCCTACAATGAGCAGTTCTTC.

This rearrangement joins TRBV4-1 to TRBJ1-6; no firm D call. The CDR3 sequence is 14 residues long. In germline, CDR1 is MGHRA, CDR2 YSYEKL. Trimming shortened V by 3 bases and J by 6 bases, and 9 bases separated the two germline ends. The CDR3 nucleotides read TGCGCCAGCAGCCACCAACAGTCTAATTCACCCCTCCACTTT. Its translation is CASSHQQSNSPLHF.